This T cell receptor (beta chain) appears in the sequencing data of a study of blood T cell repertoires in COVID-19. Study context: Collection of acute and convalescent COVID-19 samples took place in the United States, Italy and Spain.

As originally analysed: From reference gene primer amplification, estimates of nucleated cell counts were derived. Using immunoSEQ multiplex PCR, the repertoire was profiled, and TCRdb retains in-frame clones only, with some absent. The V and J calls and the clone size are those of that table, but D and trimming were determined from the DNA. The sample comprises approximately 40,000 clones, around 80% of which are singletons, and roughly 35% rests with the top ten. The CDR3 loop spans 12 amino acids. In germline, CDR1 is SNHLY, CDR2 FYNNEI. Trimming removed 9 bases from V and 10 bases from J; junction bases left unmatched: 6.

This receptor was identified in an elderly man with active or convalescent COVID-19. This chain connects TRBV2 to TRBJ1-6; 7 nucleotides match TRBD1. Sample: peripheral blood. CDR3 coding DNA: TGTGCCAGGGGACAGATCGGGTCACCCCTCCACTTT. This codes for CARGQIGSPLHF.